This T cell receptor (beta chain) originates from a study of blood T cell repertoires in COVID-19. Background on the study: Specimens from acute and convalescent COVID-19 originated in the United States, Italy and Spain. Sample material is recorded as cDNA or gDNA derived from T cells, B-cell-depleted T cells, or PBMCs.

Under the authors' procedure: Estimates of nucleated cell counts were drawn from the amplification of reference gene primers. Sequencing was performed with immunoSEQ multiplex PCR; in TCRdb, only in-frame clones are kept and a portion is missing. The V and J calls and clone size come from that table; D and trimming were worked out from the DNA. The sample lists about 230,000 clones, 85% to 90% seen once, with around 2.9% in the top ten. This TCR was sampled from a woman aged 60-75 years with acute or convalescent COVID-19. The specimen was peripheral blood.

The CDR3: CASSPRQNNSPLHF. Written as DNA, the CDR3 is TGTGCCAGCTCACCACGACAGAATAATTCACCCCTCCACTTT. The genes are TRBV18 and TRBJ1-6; D possibly corresponds to TRBD1 (5 bases). CDR1 and CDR2 (germline): KGHSH, LQKENI. This CDR3 comprises 14 residues. V lost 1 base and J lost 5, with 6 bases in between.